Reported below is one T cell receptor beta chain. No antigen is known for it. These data are taken from a study of blood T cells in healthy people across ages. The study's findings and limits: Reliance upon unsorted PBMCs precluded definitive naive versus antigen-experienced comparison. More naive CD4+ cells and higher diversity marked long-lived donors relative to aged donors.

With 5 bases clipped from V and 4 bases from J, the junction kept 9 bases outside the gene matches. Germline CDR1 SGHTA, CDR2 FQGNSA. The CDR3 is 17 amino acids. Per-sample yields of isolated PBMCs were at least 6 million. Alongside a J-beta primer mix, a sample-barcoded 5' primer served in a second PCR lasting about 6 to 11 cycles. TCRdb fed the 5' RACE reads into MiXCR, producing one record per CDR3 protein. This sample has roughly 500,000 distinct CDR3 sequences; roughly 28% occur once, and the top ten carry roughly 20%. This chain joins TRBV7-2 and TRBJ2-5; 14 bases agree with TRBD2. The clonotype comes from a woman between 70 and 85 years old in good health. Specimen: blood. The CDR3 loop is CASSQRLAGGPSETQYF. CDR3 nucleotide sequence: TGTGCCAGCAGCCAAAGACTAGCGGGGGGGCCATCAGAGACCCAGTACTTC.